These 14 T cell receptor beta chains were all obtained from the same sample, sequenced in a study of radiotherapy plus CTLA-4 blockade in lung cancer. TCRdb's table, derived via immunoSEQ multiplex PCR, lists solely in-frame clones and lacks some. This repertoire shows nearly 110,000 clones, approximately 81% found once; its top ten account for around 2%. Sequenced here: peripheral blood, sampled from a patient treated with radiotherapy plus ipilimumab. All receptors come from a human donor with non-small cell lung cancer that progressed on radiotherapy plus ipilimumab. Some clones in this sample may be carry-over from other donors' samples.

The chain links TRBV27 to TRBJ2-7; D call uncertain. Germline V gene lookup returns CDR1 MNHEY and CDR2 SMNVEV (reference sequence). Between the trimmed V and J ends, which lost 0 bases and 0 bases, there was a span of 6 bases. This CDR3 is built from 14 residues. CDR3 amino acids: CASSLSISSYEQYF. The CDR3 DNA reads TGTGCCAGCAGTTTATCCATAAGCTCCTACGAGCAGTACTTC.

The chain uses TRBV6-1 and TRBJ1-1; D is uncertain. The germline CDR1 and CDR2 sequences are MNHNS and SASEGT. The CDR3 consists of 14 residues. V shed 1 base and J shed 0 bases, with 6 bases lying between them. CDR3 sequence: CASSEGGMNTEAFF. DNA for the CDR3: TGTGCCAGCAGTGAAGGAGGCATGAACACTGAAGCTTTCTTT.

The chain is built from TRBV6-6 and TRBJ2-1, with unresolved D. V was pared by 0 bases and J by 6 bases, with 12 bases between. The CDR3 has 15 amino acids. The germline V gene encodes CDR1 MNHNY and CDR2 SVGAGI (reference sequence). The CDR3 region is CASSYSQVIANEQFF. The CDR3 nucleotides read TGTGCCAGCAGTTACTCGCAGGTGATCGCCAATGAGCAGTTCTTC.

J is TRBJ1-2 and V is TRBV10-2; D is ambiguous. Between the trimmed V and J ends, which lost 3 bases and 3 bases, there was a span of 11 bases. The CDR3 contains 14 residues. The germline CDR1 and CDR2 sequences are WSHSY and SAAADI. Written as DNA, the CDR3 is TGCGCCAGCAGTGAAGTTACAGACTACTATGGCTACACCTTC. This gives the protein CASSEVTDYYGYTF.

The chain carries TRBV9 and TRBJ2-5; D is uncertain. Germline values: CDR1 SGDLS, CDR2 YYNGEE. The CDR3 sequence is 14 residues long. The V and J ends lost 3 bases and 5 bases respectively, with 14 bases between them. CDR3 in DNA: TGTGCCAGCAGCGACGGAACCTATCAGGAGACCCAGTACTTC. Translation: CASSDGTYQETQYF.

CDR3 sequence (DNA): TGTGCCAGCAGCTTAGGGGCTAGCGGGACCTACAATGAGCAGTTCTTC. It translates to CASSLGASGTYNEQFF. This chain uses TRBV7-3 with TRBJ2-1, with 9 nucleotides matching TRBD2. The CDR3 has 16 amino acids. After removal of 2 bases from V and 2 bases from J, the junction contained 4 bases not matched to a gene. CDR1 is SGHTA, CDR2 FQGTGA, per germline. The full variable domain, in which reference TRBV7-3 and TRBJ2-1 provide the parts outside the CDR3, is GAGVSQTPSNKVTEKGKYVELRCDPISGHTALYWYRQSLGQGPEFLIYFQGTGAADDSGLPNDRFFAVRPEGSVSTLKIQRTERGDSAVYLCASSLGASGTYNEQFFGPGTRLTVL.

The chain uses TRBV7-2 and TRBJ2-1, with 8 bases identical to TRBD2. The CDR3 is 14 residues long. With V trimmed by 6 bases and J by 9 bases, 10 bases remained unmatched. Looked up from germline, CDR1 is SGHTA and CDR2 is FQGNSA. The CDR3 is CASSFRGGQVEQFF. CDR3 bases: TGTGCCAGCAGTTTCCGCGGGGGGCAGGTTGAGCAGTTCTTC.

The chain combines TRBV28 with TRBJ2-5; D is unresolved. V was pared by 0 bases and J by 0 bases, with 14 bases between. This CDR3 is built from 17 residues. The germline gives CDR1 MDHEN, CDR2 SYDVKM. The CDR3 sequence: CASSLWAALDYQETQYF. CDR3 nucleotides: TGTGCCAGCAGTTTATGGGCAGCTCTGGATTACCAAGAGACCCAGTACTTC. Using reference TRBV28 and TRBJ2-5 for the parts outside the CDR3, the full variable domain is DVKVTQSSRYLVKRTGEKVFLECVQDMDHENMFWYRQDPGLGLRLIYFSYDVKMKEKGDIPEGYSVSREKKERFSLILESASTNQTSMYLCASSLWAALDYQETQYFGPGTRLLVL.

The rearrangement joins TRBV28 to TRBJ2-3; D is perhaps TRBD1 or TRBD2 (5 bases each). The germline V gene has CDR1 MDHEN and CDR2 SYDVKM. CDR3 length equals 15 residues. Trimming removed 6 bases from V and 0 bases from J, with 13 bases in between. CDR3 residues: CASSLIWGSTDTQYF. CDR3 DNA sequence: TGTGCCAGCAGCTTAATTTGGGGGAGCACAGATACGCAGTATTTT. The variable domain in full, with the rest retrieved from reference TRBV28 and TRBJ2-3, is DVKVTQSSRYLVKRTGEKVFLECVQDMDHENMFWYRQDPGLGLRLIYFSYDVKMKEKGDIPEGYSVSREKKERFSLILESASTNQTSMYLCASSLIWGSTDTQYFGPGTRLTVL.

The rearrangement links TRBV6-5 to TRBJ2-6; tentatively, D is TRBD2 (5 bases). This CDR3 is 15 amino acids long. Germline V gene sequence: CDR1 MNHEY, CDR2 SVGAGI. The V gene lost 6 bases and the J gene lost 2 bases, with 11 bases spanning the gap. Written as DNA, the CDR3 is TGTGCCAGCAGGACGACGGGGACTGGGGCCAACGTCCTGACTTTC. This codes for CASRTTGTGANVLTF.

The V call is TRBV19, the J call TRBJ2-5; unclear D gene. From germline, CDR1 is LNHDA and CDR2 SQIVND (reference sequence). CDR3 length equals 11 residues. V was pared by 6 bases and J by 5 bases, with 7 bases between. The CDR3 coding sequence is TGTGCCAGTAGCTCAGTGGAGACCCAGTACTTC. Translated: CASSSVETQYF.

The chain combines TRBV5-1 with TRBJ1-1; TRBD1 aligns across 8 bases. V dropped 0 bases and J dropped 4; count of bases not matched to a gene: 2. CDR1 and CDR2 (germline): SGHRS, YFSETQ. The CDR3 is 14 amino acids. CDR3 sequence: CASSLDRGSTEAFF. The CDR3 DNA reads as TGCGCCAGCAGCTTGGACAGGGGGAGCACTGAAGCTTTCTTT. Complete variable domain (other parts from reference TRBV5-1 and TRBJ1-1): KAGVTQTPRYLIKTRGQQVTLSCSPISGHRSVSWYQQTPGQGLQFLFEYFSETQRNKGNFPGRFSGRQFSNSRSEMNVSTLELGDSALYLCASSLDRGSTEAFFGQGTRLTVV.

The chain employs TRBV5-1 and TRBJ1-1; TRBD1 matches at 8 bases. There are 14 residues in the CDR3. The germline V gene encodes CDR1 SGHRS and CDR2 YFSETQ. The junction had 2 bases not matched to a gene; V was cut back by 3 bases and J by 1 base. The DNA for the CDR3 is TGCGCCAGCAGCTCCCAGGGGGCGAACACTGAAGCTTTCTTT. As protein: CASSSQGANTEAFF.

The chain couples TRBV7-8 to TRBJ2-4; 9 bases fit TRBD1. This CDR3 comprises 13 residues. After removal of 5 bases from V and 5 bases from J, the junction contained 1 base not matched to a gene. Germline CDR1 and CDR2: SGHVS and FQNEAQ. The DNA for the CDR3 is TGTGCCAGCAGCCGGGACAGGGAAAACATTCAGTACTTC. Protein product: CASSRDRENIQYF.